The 28 T cell receptor beta chains below all came from one sample that was sequenced in a study of blood T cell repertoires in COVID-19 (dated by TCRdb to between 2020 and 2021). The library was produced with the immunoSEQ multiplex PCR assay. In TCRdb, the immuneACCESS table is reduced to in-frame sequences with V and J assigned. These tables do not hold every clone; where another copy was compared, an unresolved V gene accounts for under half, and the others remain unexplained. This sample holds 350,000 or so clones; more than 75% were observed only once. The ten largest make up roughly 0.94% of the sample. The material sequenced was PBMCs or T cells enriched from blood (not recorded which). The receptor set was obtained from a woman aged 25 to 39 who had recovered from COVID-19.

The chain is built from TRBV28 and TRBJ2-1; tentatively, D is TRBD2 (6 bases). The germline V gene has CDR1 MDHEN and CDR2 SYDVKM. The CDR3 length is 14 residues. The V and J ends lost 2 bases and 7 bases respectively, with 12 bases between them. The CDR3 bases are TGTGCCAGCAGTTTACCAACTAGCCGAAATGAGCAGTTCTTC. Its translation is CASSLPTSRNEQFF.

In its sample, this clone was seen once. The J gene is TRBJ1-2, the V gene TRBV28; D remains unclear. The CDR3 totals 16 residues. Germline assignment: CDR1 MDHEN and CDR2 SYDVKM. Trimming removed 6 bases at V and 5 bases at J, with 22 bases between. The CDR3 DNA follows: TGTGCCAGCAGCCTTGCCGGGTCCCAAATGAGGTATGGCTACACCTTC. Its protein product is CASSLAGSQMRYGYTF.

This clone was seen a few times. The V call is TRBV5-1, the J call TRBJ1-1; 11 bases are a match to TRBD1. The ends lost 4 bases at V and 6 bases at J; junction bases unmatched: 14. This CDR3 is 17 amino acids long. The germline CDR1 and CDR2 sequences are SGHRS and YFSETQ. CDR3 residues: CASSPRDRGTGNAEAFF. The DNA of the CDR3 is TGCGCCAGCAGCCCCCGGGACAGGGGGACGGGAAACGCTGAAGCTTTCTTT.

The chain is built from TRBV7-2 and TRBJ2-4; 13 bases line up with TRBD2. V shed 3 bases, J shed 0 bases, and the junction held 8 bases outside the gene matches. Per germline, CDR1 SGHTA and CDR2 FQGNSA. CDR3 length equals 19 residues. The CDR3 reads CASSLRRTSGGLAKNIQYF. DNA of the CDR3: TGTGCCAGCAGCTTGAGGAGGACTAGCGGGGGACTAGCCAAAAACATTCAGTACTTC. The whole variable domain, remainder taken from reference TRBV7-2 and TRBJ2-4, is GAGVSQSPSNKVTEKGKDVELRCDPISGHTALYWYRQSLGQGLEFLIYFQGNSAPDKSGLPSDRFSAERTGGSVSTLTIQRTQQEDSAVYLCASSLRRTSGGLAKNIQYFGAGTRLSVL.

This chain links TRBV7-8 with TRBJ1-6; D is undetermined. The CDR3 runs to 15 residues. The V gene's germline CDR1 is SGHVS and CDR2 FQNEAQ. V shed 1 base and J shed 7 bases, with 11 bases lying between them. CDR3 sequence reads: CASSLESGGNSPLHF. CDR3 DNA sequence: TGTGCCAGCAGCTTAGAGTCGGGCGGGAATTCACCCCTCCACTTT.

The chain links TRBV30 to TRBJ1-2, with D maybe TRBD1 (5 bases). The V end was cut by 2 bases, the J end by 0 bases, with 16 bases between. Germline assignment: CDR1 GTSNPN and CDR2 SVGIG (reference sequence). The CDR3 has 16 residues. The CDR3 protein is CAWSLTDRFTNYGYTF. In DNA form, the CDR3 reads TGTGCCTGGAGTCTCACCGACAGATTTACTAACTATGGCTACACCTTC.

The chain links TRBV9 to TRBJ1-2, with D maybe TRBD1 (5 bases). CDR3 size: 15 residues. Germline CDR1 SGDLS, CDR2 YYNGEE. Trimming left V 0 bases short and J 1 base short, with 10 bases between. This CDR3 is CASSVGRGGNYGYTF. The CDR3, as DNA: TGTGCCAGCAGCGTAGGCCGCGGGGGTAACTATGGCTACACCTTC.

This rearrangement joins TRBV2 to TRBJ1-2; D is unresolved. The CDR3 covers 15 residues. V dropped 1 base and J dropped 8 bases, with 17 bases sitting between them. The V gene's germline CDR1 is SNHLY and CDR2 FYNNEI. CDR3 DNA sequence: TGTGCCAGCAGTGAAGACTGGGCAAACGGGGAAGGCTACACCTTC. Amino acid sequence: CASSEDWANGEGYTF.

A note on this clone: Other DNA sequences in this sample translate to the same CDR3. The gene calls are TRBV12-3 or TRBV12-4 and TRBJ1-4; D possibly corresponds to TRBD1 (5 bases). The CDR3 runs to 13 residues. V gave up 3 bases and J gave up 7 bases, with 9 bases separating them. The CDR3 loop reads CASSFRQGEKLFF. The CDR3 DNA reads as TGTGCCAGCAGTTTTCGGCAGGGTGAAAAACTGTTTTTT.

The rearrangement uses TRBV30 and TRBJ1-1, with a possible D match to TRBD1 (5 bases). CDR3 length: 16 amino acids. Trimming shortened V by 3 bases and J by 2 bases, and 19 bases separated the two germline ends. The germline V gene encodes CDR1 GTSNPN and CDR2 SVGIG (reference sequence). CDR3 amino acids: CAWSAPPTVANTEAFF. The CDR3 nucleotides read TGTGCCTGGAGCGCACCTCCGACAGTAGCCAACACTGAAGCTTTCTTT.

V gene TRBV7-9 combines with J gene TRBJ2-2; 9 bases are a match to TRBD2. Trimming cost V 8 bases and J 3 bases; bases outside gene matches: 7. Germline V gene data show CDR1 as SEHNR and CDR2 as FQNEAQ (reference sequence). This CDR3 has 15 residues. The CDR3 loop reads CASPKRTSDTGELFF. Here the CDR3 DNA reads TGTGCCAGCCCTAAACGGACTAGCGACACCGGGGAGCTGTTTTTT.

The chain employs TRBV28 and TRBJ2-2, with D unclear. Trimming left V 7 bases short and J 1 base short, with 19 bases between. Germline loops: CDR1 MDHEN, CDR2 SYDVKM. CDR3 length: 17 amino acids. The CDR3 protein is CASTPRSAPLNTGELFF. CDR3 nucleotide sequence: TGTGCCAGCACCCCTCGGTCCGCCCCGTTGAACACCGGGGAGCTGTTTTTT.

V gene TRBV28 combines with J gene TRBJ1-2, with 8 nucleotides matching TRBD1. V lost 3 bases to trimming and J lost 4 bases; unmatched junction nucleotides: 7. Germline CDR1 is MDHEN and CDR2 is SYDVKM. The CDR3 has 15 residues. This CDR3 reads CASSFPHGQGYGYTF. As DNA, the CDR3 is TGTGCCAGCAGTTTCCCCCACGGACAGGGCTATGGCTACACCTTC.

This chain connects TRBV10-3 to TRBJ2-1; 9 nucleotides match TRBD1. This CDR3 has 15 amino acids. From germline, CDR1 is ENHRY and CDR2 SYGVKD. Losses at the gene ends were 4 bases for V and 5 bases for J; bases not matched to a gene: 6. The CDR3 DNA is TGTGCCATCAGTGGCCGGGGACAGGGCGACAATGAGCAGTTCTTC. This gives the protein CAISGRGQGDNEQFF.

In nucleotides, the CDR3 is TGTGCCAGCAGCCAAAACAGGGGGACCACAGATACGCAGTATTTT. Translated: CASSQNRGTTDTQYF. This chain links TRBV7-9 with TRBJ2-3; 8 nucleotides agree with TRBD1. Germline CDR1 is SEHNR and CDR2 is FQNEAQ (reference sequence). Unmatched junction bases numbered 6, after V lost 5 bases and J lost 2 bases. CDR3 size: 15 residues.

The chain is built from TRBV12-5 and TRBJ2-5, with 7 bases fitting TRBD1. Trimming removed 2 bases from V and 3 bases from J; junction bases left unmatched: 3. Germline V CDR1 and CDR2: LGHNT, FRNRAP. CDR3 size: 14 residues. The CDR3 DNA follows: TGTGCTAGTGGTTTGTCCGGGACAGAAGAGACCCAGTACTTC. This translates into CASGLSGTEETQYF.

The CDR3 sequence is CASRDIAGGLYEQYF. CDR3 DNA sequence: TGTGCCAGCAGGGATATAGCGGGGGGGCTCTACGAGCAGTACTTC. This chain uses TRBV6-6 with TRBJ2-7, with 11 nucleotides matching TRBD2. This CDR3 spans 15 amino acids. CDR1 and CDR2 from the germline V gene are MNHNY and SVGAGI (reference sequence). V was pared by 6 bases and J by 3 bases, with 7 bases of the junction left unmatched.

The genes are TRBV18 and TRBJ1-2; possibly TRBD1 for D (5 bases). The CDR3 is 12 amino acids. CDR1 and CDR2 (germline): KGHSH, LQKENI. Trimming cost V 3 bases and J 7 bases, with 9 bases left between them. In DNA, the CDR3 is TGTGCCAGCTCACCTGGAGGGGCTGGCTACACCTTC. Translating gives CASSPGGAGYTF.

The chain joins TRBV19 to TRBJ2-7; perhaps TRBD2 as D (5 bases). The V gene's germline CDR1 is LNHDA and CDR2 SQIVND (reference sequence). This CDR3 spans 16 amino acids. Trimming stripped 5 bases from V and 1 base from J, with 18 bases between. The CDR3 here is CASSLRGTGRSYEQYF. In DNA, the CDR3 is TGTGCCAGTAGTTTACGGGGTACCGGTCGGTCCTACGAGCAGTACTTC.

The chain couples TRBV10-1 to TRBJ2-5; D might be TRBD1 (6 bases). Trimming removed 5 bases at V and 0 bases at J, with 7 bases between. The CDR3 is 13 residues long. Per germline, CDR1 WNHNN and CDR2 SYGVQD (reference sequence). The CDR3: CASSRDNQETQYF. The CDR3 nucleotides are TGCGCCAGCAGTCGGGACAACCAAGAGACCCAGTACTTC.

This sequence joins TRBV9 and TRBJ1-3; D may be TRBD1 (5 bases). The CDR3 is made up of 13 amino acids. Germline CDR1 and CDR2: SGDLS and YYNGEE. The V end lost 1 base, the J end lost 3 bases, and 5 bases lay between the germline ends. CDR3 DNA: TGTGCCAGCAGCGTAAGGGGTGGAAACACCATATATTTT. It encodes CASSVRGGNTIYF.

The chain carries TRBV19 and TRBJ1-1; 9 bases align to TRBD1. Germline V lookup: CDR1 LNHDA, CDR2 SQIVND (reference sequence). The CDR3 length is 14 residues. V was pared by 5 bases and J by 6 bases, with 7 bases of the junction left unmatched. CDR3 sequence (DNA): TGTGCCAGTAGTGTCCCGGGACAGGGCCCTGAAGCTTTCTTT. Encoded protein: CASSVPGQGPEAFF.

With regard to this clone: The same CDR3 also results from other DNA sequences found in this sample. The rearrangement uses TRBV19 and TRBJ2-7; 7 positions match TRBD1. The CDR3 covers 11 residues. J was trimmed by 4 bases and V by 9 bases; bases with no gene match: 3. Germline CDR1 reads LNHDA; CDR2 reads SQIVND (reference sequence). CDR3 coding DNA: TGTGCCAGCGGGACAGCGTACGAGCAGTACTTC. As protein: CASGTAYEQYF. Based on the CDR3 plus reference TRBV19 and TRBJ2-7, the full variable domain is DGGITQSPKYLFRKEGQNVTLSCEQNLNHDAMYWYRQDPGQGLRLIYYSQIVNDFQKGDIAEGYSVSREKKESFPLTVTSAQKNPTAFYLCASGTAYEQYFGPGTRLTVT.

The rearrangement links TRBV5-1 to TRBJ2-5, with unresolved D. V lost 4 bases and J 1 base, leaving 14 bases between the germline ends. This CDR3 is 15 amino acids long. Looked up from germline, CDR1 is SGHRS and CDR2 is YFSETQ. CDR3 sequence (DNA): TGCGCCAGCAGCCCTACGCGGCTTACCCAAGAGACCCAGTACTTC. Protein product: CASSPTRLTQETQYF.

This rearrangement joins TRBV5-1 to TRBJ1-2, with a weak D call TRBD1 (6 bases). V was shortened by 4 bases and J by 8 bases, with 21 bases between the two germline ends. The CDR3 length is 15 residues. Per germline, CDR1 SGHRS and CDR2 YFSETQ. The CDR3 DNA reads TGCGCCAGCAGCCTAATGACAGGCGGATCGGAAGGCTACACCTTC. Residues: CASSLMTGGSEGYTF.

The chain couples TRBV30 to TRBJ1-5; perhaps TRBD1 as D (6 bases). Trimming removed 1 base from V and 3 bases from J, with 7 bases in between. The CDR3 sequence is 13 residues long. CDR1 is GTSNPN and CDR2 is SVGIG in the germline V gene (reference sequence). This CDR3 is CAWSGGLNQPQHF. CDR3 bases: TGTGCCTGGAGTGGGGGGCTCAATCAGCCCCAGCATTTT.

DNA of the CDR3: TGTGCCAGCAGTGGTCTGACAGGGGGTCTTGGCTATGGCTACACCTTC. Residues: CASSGLTGGLGYGYTF. The chain joins TRBV27 to TRBJ1-2, with 9 nucleotides matching TRBD1. The V gene end was trimmed by 5 bases and the J gene end by 4 bases; junction bases not matched to a gene: 11. In germline, CDR1 is MNHEY, CDR2 SMNVEV (reference sequence). CDR3 length: 16 amino acids.

As DNA, the CDR3 is TGTGCCAGCAGCCCCGGGAGCGCCTCCTACAATGAGCAGTTCTTC. Protein sequence: CASSPGSASYNEQFF. J is TRBJ2-1 and V is TRBV6-5, with a possible D match to TRBD2 (6 bases). The germline V and J ends were trimmed by 6 bases and 0 bases, with 12 bases remaining between them. From germline, CDR1 is MNHEY and CDR2 SVGAGI. The CDR3 runs to 15 residues.